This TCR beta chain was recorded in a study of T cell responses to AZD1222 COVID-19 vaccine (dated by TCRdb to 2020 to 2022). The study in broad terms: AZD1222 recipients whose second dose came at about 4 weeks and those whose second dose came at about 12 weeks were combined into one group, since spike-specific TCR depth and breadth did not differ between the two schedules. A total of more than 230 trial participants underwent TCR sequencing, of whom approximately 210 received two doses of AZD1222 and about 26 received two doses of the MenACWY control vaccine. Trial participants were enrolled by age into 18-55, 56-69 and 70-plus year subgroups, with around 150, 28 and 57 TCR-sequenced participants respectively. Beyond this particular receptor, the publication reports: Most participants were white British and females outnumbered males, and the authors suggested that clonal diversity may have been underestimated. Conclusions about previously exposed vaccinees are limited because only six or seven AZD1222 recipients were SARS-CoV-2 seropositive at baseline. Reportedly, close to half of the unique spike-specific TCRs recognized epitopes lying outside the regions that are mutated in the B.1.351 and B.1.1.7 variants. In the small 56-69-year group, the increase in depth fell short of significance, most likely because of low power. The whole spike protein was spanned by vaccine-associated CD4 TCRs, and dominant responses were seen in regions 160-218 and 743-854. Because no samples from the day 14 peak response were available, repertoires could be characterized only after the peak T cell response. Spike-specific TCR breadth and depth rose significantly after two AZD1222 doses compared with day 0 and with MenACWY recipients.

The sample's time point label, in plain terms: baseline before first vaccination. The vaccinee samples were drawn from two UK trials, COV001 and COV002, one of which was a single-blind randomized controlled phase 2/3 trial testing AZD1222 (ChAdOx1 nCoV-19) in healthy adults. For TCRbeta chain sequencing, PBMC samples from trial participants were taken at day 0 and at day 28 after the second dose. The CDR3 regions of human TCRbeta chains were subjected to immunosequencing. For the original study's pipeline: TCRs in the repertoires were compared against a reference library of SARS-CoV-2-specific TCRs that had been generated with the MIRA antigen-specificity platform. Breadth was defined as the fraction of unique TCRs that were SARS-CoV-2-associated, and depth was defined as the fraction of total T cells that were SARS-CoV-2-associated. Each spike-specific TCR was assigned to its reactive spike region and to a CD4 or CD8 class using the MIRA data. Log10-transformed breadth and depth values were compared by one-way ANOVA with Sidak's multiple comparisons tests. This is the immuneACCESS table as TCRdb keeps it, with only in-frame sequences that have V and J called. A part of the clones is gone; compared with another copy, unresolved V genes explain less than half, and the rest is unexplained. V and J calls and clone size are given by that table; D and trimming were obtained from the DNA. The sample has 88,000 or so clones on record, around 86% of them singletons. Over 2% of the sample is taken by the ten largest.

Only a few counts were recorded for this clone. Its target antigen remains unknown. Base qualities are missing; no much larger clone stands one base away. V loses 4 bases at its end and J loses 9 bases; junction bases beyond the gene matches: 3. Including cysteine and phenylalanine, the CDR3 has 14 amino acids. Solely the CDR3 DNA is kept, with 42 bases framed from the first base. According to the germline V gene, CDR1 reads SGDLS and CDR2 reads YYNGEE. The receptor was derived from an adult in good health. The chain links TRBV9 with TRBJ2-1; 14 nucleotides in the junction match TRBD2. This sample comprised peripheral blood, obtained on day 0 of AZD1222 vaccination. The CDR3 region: CASSTGTSGSEQFF. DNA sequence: TGTGCCAGCAGCACCGGGACTAGCGGGAGTGAGCAGTTCTTC.